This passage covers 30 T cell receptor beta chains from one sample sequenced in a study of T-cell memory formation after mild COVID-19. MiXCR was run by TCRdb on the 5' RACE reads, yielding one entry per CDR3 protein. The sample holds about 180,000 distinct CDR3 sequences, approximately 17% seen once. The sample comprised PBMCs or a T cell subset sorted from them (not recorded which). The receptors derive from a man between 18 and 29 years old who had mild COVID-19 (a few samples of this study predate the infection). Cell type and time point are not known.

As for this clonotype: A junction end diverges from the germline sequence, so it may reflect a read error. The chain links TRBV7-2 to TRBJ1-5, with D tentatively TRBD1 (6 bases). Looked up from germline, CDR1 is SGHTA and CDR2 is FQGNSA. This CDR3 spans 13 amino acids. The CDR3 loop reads CASSLAGAGTRAF. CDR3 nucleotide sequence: TGTGCCAGCAGCTTAGCGGGGGCCGGGACACGGGCTTTT.

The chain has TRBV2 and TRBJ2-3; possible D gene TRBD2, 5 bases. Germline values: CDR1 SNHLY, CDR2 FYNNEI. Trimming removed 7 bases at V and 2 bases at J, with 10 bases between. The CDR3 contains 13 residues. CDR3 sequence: CASKEEHTDTQYF. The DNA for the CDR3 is TGTGCCAGCAAGGAGGAGCACACAGATACGCAGTATTTT.

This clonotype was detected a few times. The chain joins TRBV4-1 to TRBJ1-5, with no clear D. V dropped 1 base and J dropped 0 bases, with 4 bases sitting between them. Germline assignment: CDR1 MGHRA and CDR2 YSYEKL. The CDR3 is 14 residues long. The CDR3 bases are TGCGCCAGCAGCCAAGGCCGTAGCAATCAGCCCCAGCATTTT. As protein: CASSQGRSNQPQHF.

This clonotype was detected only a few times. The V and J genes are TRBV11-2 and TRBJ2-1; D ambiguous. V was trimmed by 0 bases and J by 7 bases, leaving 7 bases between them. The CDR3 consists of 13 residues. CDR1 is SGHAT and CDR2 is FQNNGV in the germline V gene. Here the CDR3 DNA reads TGTGCCAGCAGCTTAGACGTGGGAAATGAGCAGTTCTTC. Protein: CASSLDVGNEQFF.

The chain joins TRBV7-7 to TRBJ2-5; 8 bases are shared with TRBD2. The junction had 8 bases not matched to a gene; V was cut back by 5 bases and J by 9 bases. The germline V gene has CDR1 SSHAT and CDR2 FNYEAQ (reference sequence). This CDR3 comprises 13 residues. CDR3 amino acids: CASSAGTRSAQYF. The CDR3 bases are TGTGCCAGCAGCGCCGGGACTAGATCGGCCCAGTACTTC.

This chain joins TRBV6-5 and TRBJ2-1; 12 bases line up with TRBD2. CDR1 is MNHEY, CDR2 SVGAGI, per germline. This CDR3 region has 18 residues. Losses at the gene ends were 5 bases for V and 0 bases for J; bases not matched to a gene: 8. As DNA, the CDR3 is TGTGCCAGCAGTGGGACTAGCGGGTCACCCAGCTCCTACAATGAGCAGTTCTTC. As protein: CASSGTSGSPSSYNEQFF.

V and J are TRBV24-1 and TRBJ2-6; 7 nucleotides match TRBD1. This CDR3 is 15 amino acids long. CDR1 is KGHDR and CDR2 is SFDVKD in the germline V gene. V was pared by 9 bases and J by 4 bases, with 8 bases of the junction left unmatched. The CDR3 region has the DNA TGTGCCACCGGACAGGCCTCCCTCGGGGCCAACGTCCTGACTTTC. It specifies CATGQASLGANVLTF.

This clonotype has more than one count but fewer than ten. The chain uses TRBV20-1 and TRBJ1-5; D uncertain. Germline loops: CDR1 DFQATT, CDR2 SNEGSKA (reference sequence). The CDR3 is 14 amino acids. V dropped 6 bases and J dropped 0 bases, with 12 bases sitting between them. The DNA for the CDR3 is TGCAGTGCCTTAGGCCCTTCTAGCAATCAGCCCCAGCATTTT. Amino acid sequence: CSALGPSSNQPQHF.

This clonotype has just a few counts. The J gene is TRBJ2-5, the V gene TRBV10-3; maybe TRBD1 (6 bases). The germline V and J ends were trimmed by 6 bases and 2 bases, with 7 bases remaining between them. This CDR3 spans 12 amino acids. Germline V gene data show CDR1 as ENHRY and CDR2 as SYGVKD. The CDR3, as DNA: TGTGCCATCAGACAGGGACAAGAGACCCAGTACTTC. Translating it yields CAIRQGQETQYF.

CDR3 region: CASSLRQGAYTEAFF. The CDR3 DNA is TGTGCCAGCAGCTTAAGACAGGGGGCTTACACTGAAGCTTTCTTT. The chain combines TRBV7-2 with TRBJ1-1; 10 bases align to TRBD1. Unmatched junction bases numbered 3, after V lost 2 bases and J lost 3 bases. This CDR3 has 15 residues. Per germline, CDR1 SGHTA and CDR2 FQGNSA. The full variable domain, rest sourced from reference TRBV7-2 and TRBJ1-1, is GAGVSQSPSNKVTEKGKDVELRCDPISGHTALYWYRQSLGQGLEFLIYFQGNSAPDKSGLPSDRFSAERTGGSVSTLTIQRTQQEDSAVYLCASSLRQGAYTEAFFGQGTRLTVV.

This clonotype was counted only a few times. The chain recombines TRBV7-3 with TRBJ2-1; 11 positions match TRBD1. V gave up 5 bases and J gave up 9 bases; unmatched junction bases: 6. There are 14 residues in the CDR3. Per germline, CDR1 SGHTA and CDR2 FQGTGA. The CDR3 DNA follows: TGTGCCAGCAGCCCGGGACAGGGGGGCACTGAGCAGTTCTTC. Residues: CASSPGQGGTEQFF.

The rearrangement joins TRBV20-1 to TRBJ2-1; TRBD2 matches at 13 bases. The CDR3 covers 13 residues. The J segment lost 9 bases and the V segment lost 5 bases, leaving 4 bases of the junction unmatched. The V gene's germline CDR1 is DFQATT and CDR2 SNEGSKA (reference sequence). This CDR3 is CSAPRTSGGEQFF. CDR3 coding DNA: TGCAGTGCTCCGAGGACTAGCGGGGGTGAGCAGTTCTTC.

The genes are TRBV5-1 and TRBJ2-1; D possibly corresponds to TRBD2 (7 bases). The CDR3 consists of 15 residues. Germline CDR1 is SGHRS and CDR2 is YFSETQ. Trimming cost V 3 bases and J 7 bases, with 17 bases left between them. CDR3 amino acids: CASSSNGGPGNEQFF. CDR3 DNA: TGCGCCAGCAGCTCGAACGGGGGGCCAGGGAATGAGCAGTTCTTC.

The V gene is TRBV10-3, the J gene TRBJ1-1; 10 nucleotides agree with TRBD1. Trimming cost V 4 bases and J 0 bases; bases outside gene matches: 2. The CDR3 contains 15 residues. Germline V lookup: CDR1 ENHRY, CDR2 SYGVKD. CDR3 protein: CAISGGQGMNTEAFF. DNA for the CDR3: TGTGCCATCAGTGGGGGACAGGGGATGAACACTGAAGCTTTCTTT.

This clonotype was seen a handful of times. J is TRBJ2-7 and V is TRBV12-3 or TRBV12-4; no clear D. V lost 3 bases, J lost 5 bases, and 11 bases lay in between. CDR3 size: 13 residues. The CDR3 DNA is TGTGCCAGCAGTTTGGGTGGGCCGGACGAGCAGTACTTC. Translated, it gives CASSLGGPDEQYF.

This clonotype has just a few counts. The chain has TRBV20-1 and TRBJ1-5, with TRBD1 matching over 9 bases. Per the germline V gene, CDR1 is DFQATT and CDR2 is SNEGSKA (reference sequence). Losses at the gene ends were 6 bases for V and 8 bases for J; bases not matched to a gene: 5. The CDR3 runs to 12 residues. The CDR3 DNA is TGCAGTGCGGGACAGGGTCGGAAGCCCCAGCATTTT. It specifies CSAGQGRKPQHF.

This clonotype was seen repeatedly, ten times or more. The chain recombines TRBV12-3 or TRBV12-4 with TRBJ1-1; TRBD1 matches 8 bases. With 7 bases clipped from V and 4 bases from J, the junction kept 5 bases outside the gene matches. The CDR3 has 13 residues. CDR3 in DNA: TGTGCCAGCACCACCACAGGGGGCACTGAAGCTTTCTTT. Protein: CASTTTGGTEAFF.

This CDR3 is CSAKKMGYTQYF. The CDR3 nucleotides are TGCAGTGCAAAAAAAATGGGCTATACGCAGTATTTT. The V call is TRBV20-1, the J call TRBJ2-3; no reliable D call. Germline values: CDR1 DFQATT, CDR2 SNEGSKA (reference sequence). The CDR3 is 12 amino acids. Trimming stripped 6 bases from V and 7 bases from J, with 14 bases between.

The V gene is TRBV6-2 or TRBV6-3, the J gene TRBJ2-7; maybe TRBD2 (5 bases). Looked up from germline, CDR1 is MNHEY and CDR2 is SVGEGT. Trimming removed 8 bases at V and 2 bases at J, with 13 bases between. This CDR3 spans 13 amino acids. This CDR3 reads CASGKGVTYEQYV. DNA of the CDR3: TGTGCCAGCGGTAAGGGAGTCACCTACGAGCAGTACGTC.

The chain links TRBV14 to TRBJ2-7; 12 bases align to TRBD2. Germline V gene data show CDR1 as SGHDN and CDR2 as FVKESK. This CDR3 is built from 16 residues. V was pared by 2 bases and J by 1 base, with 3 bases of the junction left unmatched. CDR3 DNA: TGTGCCAGCAGCCAACTACTAGCGGGGGGATCCTACGAGCAGTACTTC. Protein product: CASSQLLAGGSYEQYF.

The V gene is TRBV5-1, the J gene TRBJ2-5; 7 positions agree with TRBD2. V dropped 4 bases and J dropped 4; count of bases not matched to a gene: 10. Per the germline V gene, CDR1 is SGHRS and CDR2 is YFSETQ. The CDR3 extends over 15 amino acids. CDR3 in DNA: TGCGCCAGCAGCCTCCGGACTAGTCGGGCAGAGACCCAGTACTTC. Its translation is CASSLRTSRAETQYF.

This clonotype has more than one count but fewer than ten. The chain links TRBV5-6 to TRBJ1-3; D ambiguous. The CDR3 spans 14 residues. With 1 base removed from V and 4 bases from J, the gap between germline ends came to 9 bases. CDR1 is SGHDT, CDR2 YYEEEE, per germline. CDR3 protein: CASSLSVVGNTIYF. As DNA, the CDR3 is TGTGCCAGCAGCTTGTCGGTTGTCGGAAACACCATATATTTT.

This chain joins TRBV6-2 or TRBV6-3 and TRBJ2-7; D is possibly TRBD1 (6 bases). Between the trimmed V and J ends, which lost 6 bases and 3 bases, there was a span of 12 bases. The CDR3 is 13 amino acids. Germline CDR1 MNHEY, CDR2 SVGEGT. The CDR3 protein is CASSQDSVYEQYF. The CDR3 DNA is TGTGCCAGCAGCCAGGACAGTGTCTACGAGCAGTACTTC.

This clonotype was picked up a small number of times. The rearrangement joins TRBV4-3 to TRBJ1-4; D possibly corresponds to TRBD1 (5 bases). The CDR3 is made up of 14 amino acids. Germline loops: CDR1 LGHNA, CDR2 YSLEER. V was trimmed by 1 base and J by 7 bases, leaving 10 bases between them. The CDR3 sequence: CASSQATQGEKLFF. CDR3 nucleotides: TGCGCCAGCAGCCAAGCGACGCAGGGTGAAAAACTGTTTTTT.

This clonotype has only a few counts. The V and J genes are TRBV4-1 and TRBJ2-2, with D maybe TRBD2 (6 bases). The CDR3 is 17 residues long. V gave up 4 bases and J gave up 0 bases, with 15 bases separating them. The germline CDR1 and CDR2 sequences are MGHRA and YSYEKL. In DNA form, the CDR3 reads TGCGCCAGCAGCCTAGCGGCTGGCCACCCGAACACCGGGGAGCTGTTTTTT. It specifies CASSLAAGHPNTGELFF.

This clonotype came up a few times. DNA for the CDR3: TGTGCCATCAGTGAGTCCCAGACTAGCAATCAGCCCCAGCATTTT. Amino acids: CAISESQTSNQPQHF. V and J are TRBV10-3 and TRBJ1-5; D is ambiguous. The CDR3 runs 15 residues. The germline CDR1 and CDR2 sequences are ENHRY and SYGVKD. V was trimmed by 0 bases and J by 0 bases, leaving 6 bases between them.

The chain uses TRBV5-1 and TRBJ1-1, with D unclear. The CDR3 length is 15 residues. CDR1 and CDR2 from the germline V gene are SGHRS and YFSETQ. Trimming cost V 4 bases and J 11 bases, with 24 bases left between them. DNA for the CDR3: TGCGCCAGCAGCCCGGCCCCTGGGCAGGCCCGGGTGGCTTTCTTT. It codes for CASSPAPGQARVAFF. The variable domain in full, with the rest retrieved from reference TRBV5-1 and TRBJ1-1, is KAGVTQTPRYLIKTRGQQVTLSCSPISGHRSVSWYQQTPGQGLQFLFEYFSETQRNKGNFPGRFSGRQFSNSRSEMNVSTLELGDSALYLCASSPAPGQARVAFFGQGTRLTVV.

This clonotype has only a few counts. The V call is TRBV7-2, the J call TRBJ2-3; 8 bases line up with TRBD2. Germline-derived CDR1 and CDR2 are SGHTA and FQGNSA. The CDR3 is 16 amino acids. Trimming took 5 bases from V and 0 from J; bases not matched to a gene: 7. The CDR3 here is CASSVTGGGSTDTQYF. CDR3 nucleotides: TGTGCCAGCAGCGTCACGGGGGGGGGAAGCACAGATACGCAGTATTTT.

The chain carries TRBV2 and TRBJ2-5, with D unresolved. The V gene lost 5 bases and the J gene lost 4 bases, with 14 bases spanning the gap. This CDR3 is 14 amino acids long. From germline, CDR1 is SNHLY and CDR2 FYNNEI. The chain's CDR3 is CASSISRKSETQYF. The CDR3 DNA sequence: TGTGCCAGCAGTATTTCGCGGAAGTCAGAGACCCAGTACTTC.

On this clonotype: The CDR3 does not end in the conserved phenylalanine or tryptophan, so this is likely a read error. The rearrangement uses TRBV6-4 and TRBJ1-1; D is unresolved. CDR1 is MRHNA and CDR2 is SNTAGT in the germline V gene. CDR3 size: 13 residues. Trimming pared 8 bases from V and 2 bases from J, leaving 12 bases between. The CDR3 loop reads CASATEANTEAFS. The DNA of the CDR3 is TGTGCCAGCGCAACAGAAGCTAACACTGAAGCTTTCTCT.